One sample yielded the 21 T cell receptor beta chains listed below, sequenced in a study of T cells in Graves' hyperthyroidism and ophthalmopathy. The TCR beta CDR3 regions underwent amplification using RNA transcripts as the source. HTBI primers were used for first-round RT-PCR of the TCR CDR3. MiXCR, run by TCRdb on the multiplex PCR reads, gives a single entry per CDR3 protein. The data show 640,000 or so distinct CDR3 sequences, roughly 14% seen once. Sequencing was carried out using blood. The receptors were sampled from a middle-aged woman with Graves' ophthalmopathy.

This clonotype was detected ten times or more. The chain uses TRBV5-1 and TRBJ2-7; perhaps TRBD1 as D (6 bases). This CDR3 region has 17 residues. Germline V gene lookup returns CDR1 SGHRS and CDR2 YFSETQ. With 1 base removed from V and 2 bases from J, the gap between germline ends came to 19 bases. CDR3 bases: TGCGCCAGCAGCTTGAGGGGCCAAGGGGCAGGGGCCTACGAGCAGTACTTC. Amino acid sequence: CASSLRGQGAGAYEQYF.

This clonotype was counted between two and nine times. This sequence joins TRBV10-3 and TRBJ2-7; possible D gene TRBD1, 6 bases. CDR1 and CDR2 (germline): ENHRY, SYGVKD. The CDR3 is 14 residues long. Trimming took 7 bases from V and 0 from J, leaving 13 bases between them. This CDR3 reads CAIMAGVSSYEQYF. In DNA, the CDR3 is TGTGCCATCATGGCAGGGGTTAGCTCCTACGAGCAGTACTTC.

This clonotype has ten or more counts. The rearrangement joins TRBV12-3 or TRBV12-4 to TRBJ2-7; TRBD1 might be the D (5 bases). The CDR3 is 16 residues long. V was shortened by 3 bases and J by 6 bases, with 21 bases between the two germline ends. DNA of the CDR3: TGTGCCAGCAGTTTGGGTGGTTGGGGCGTCCCCCTCGAGCAGTACTTC. It is translated as CASSLGGWGVPLEQYF.

V and J are TRBV7-9 and TRBJ2-7; the match to TRBD2 covers 10 bases. Looked up from germline, CDR1 is SEHNR and CDR2 is FQNEAQ (reference sequence). CDR3 length: 15 amino acids. J was trimmed by 5 bases and V by 6 bases; bases with no gene match: 10. The CDR3 loop reads CASRPTSGTDDEQYF. The CDR3 nucleotides are TGTGCCAGCAGACCTACTAGCGGGACGGACGACGAGCAGTACTTC. Combining the CDR3 with reference TRBV7-9 and TRBJ2-7 gives the whole variable domain DTGVSQNPRHKITKRGQNVTFRCDPISEHNRLYWYRQTLGQGPEFLTYFQNEAQLEKSRLLSDRFSAERPKGSFSTLEIQRTEQGDSAMYLCASRPTSGTDDEQYFGPGTRLTVT.

In this sample, this clonotype turned up many times. V and J are TRBV9 and TRBJ2-7; D possibly uses TRBD1 or TRBD2 (5 bases each). Germline-derived CDR1 and CDR2 are SGDLS and YYNGEE. Trimming stripped 0 bases from V and 6 bases from J, with 16 bases between. The CDR3 spans 15 residues. CDR3 nucleotide sequence: TGTGCCAGCAGCGTAGGGGACGATAGCTACCCCGAGCAGTACTTC. It specifies CASSVGDDSYPEQYF. Full variable domain (remainder filled in from reference TRBV9 and TRBJ2-7): DSGVTQTPKHLITATGQRVTLRCSPRSGDLSVYWYQQSLDQGLQFLIQYYNGEERAKGNILERFSAQQFPDLHSELNLSSLELGDSALYFCASSVGDDSYPEQYFGPGTRLTVT.

The table lists this clonotype with many counts. V gene TRBV27 combines with J gene TRBJ2-2; D is uncertain. Trimming removed 6 bases from V and 4 bases from J, with 6 bases in between. The CDR3 totals 12 residues. In germline, CDR1 is MNHEY, CDR2 SMNVEV (reference sequence). In nucleotides, the CDR3 is TGTGCCAGCAGCTTCCCCACCGGGGAGCTGTTTTTT. Its translation: CASSFPTGELFF.

This clonotype was observed at least ten times. Here the CDR3 reads CASSTNMDRSRKTQYF. The CDR3, as DNA: TGTGCCAGCAGCACGAATATGGACAGGAGTCGAAAGACCCAGTACTTC. The rearrangement uses TRBV11-2 and TRBJ2-5; 7 nucleotides match TRBD1. CDR3 length: 16 residues. Germline V gene sequence: CDR1 SGHAT, CDR2 FQNNGV. Trimming at V came to 5 bases and at J to 6 bases, leaving 15 bases not matched to a gene.

This clonotype was detected ten times or more. This chain uses TRBV27 with TRBJ2-3, with D perhaps TRBD1 (5 bases). In germline, CDR1 is MNHEY, CDR2 SMNVEV (reference sequence). The length of the CDR3 is 13 residues. The V gene lost 0 bases and the J gene lost 9 bases, with 10 bases spanning the gap. The CDR3 reads CASSLSGATTQYF. The CDR3 coding sequence is TGTGCCAGCAGTTTATCAGGGGCGACGACGCAGTATTTT.

The table lists this clonotype with many counts. The V gene is TRBV12-3 or TRBV12-4, the J gene TRBJ1-2; tentative D call: TRBD1 (5 bases). Trimming shortened V by 8 bases and J by 6 bases, and 19 bases separated the two germline ends. The CDR3 sequence is 14 residues long. CDR3 sequence (DNA): TGTGCCAGCGGGCCGCCGGGACTACCCAATGGCTACACCTTC. Translating it yields CASGPPGLPNGYTF.

This chain connects TRBV4-2 to TRBJ2-2; tentative D call: TRBD2 (5 bases). The germline gives CDR1 LGHNA, CDR2 YNFKEQ. This CDR3 region has 14 residues. V was clipped by 7 bases and J by 5 bases, with 14 bases between them. CDR3 sequence: CASMLALGTGELFF. CDR3 nucleotides: TGTGCCAGCATGCTAGCTTTGGGGACCGGGGAGCTGTTTTTT.

This clonotype appeared many times. V usage is TRBV28 and J usage is TRBJ1-1; no firm D call. Germline V gene sequence: CDR1 MDHEN, CDR2 SYDVKM. Deletions cut 3 bases from V and 1 base from J, with 9 bases between. The CDR3 consists of 14 residues. CDR3 sequence reads: CASSFRVGNTEAFF. CDR3 nucleotide sequence: TGTGCCAGCAGTTTTCGGGTCGGGAACACTGAAGCTTTCTTT.

This clonotype was recorded many times. The chain uses TRBV6-1 and TRBJ2-5; tentatively, D is TRBD2 (6 bases). This CDR3 comprises 15 residues. Germline loops: CDR1 MNHNS, CDR2 SASEGT. V was cut by 4 bases and J by 2 bases, with 14 bases left in between. CDR3 sequence reads: CASSARGTGQETQYF. The DNA for the CDR3 is TGTGCCAGCAGTGCTCGGGGGACCGGTCAAGAGACCCAGTACTTC.

V gene TRBV4-2 combines with J gene TRBJ2-5, with 12 bases matching TRBD2. V gave up 1 base and J gave up 9 bases; unmatched junction bases: 12. The CDR3 covers 17 residues. Germline values: CDR1 LGHNA, CDR2 YNFKEQ. CDR3 nucleotides: TGTGCCAGCAGCCAAGGGGGACTAGCGGGTTTTCCGGGGTCCCAGTACTTC. The encoded protein is CASSQGGLAGFPGSQYF.

This clonotype was seen ten or more times. J is TRBJ1-1 and V is TRBV28; D remains ambiguous. The V end was cut by 7 bases, the J end by 3 bases, with 12 bases between. Germline assignment: CDR1 MDHEN and CDR2 SYDVKM. The CDR3 totals 13 residues. The chain's CDR3 is CASTPTPDTEAFF. The CDR3 DNA sequence: TGTGCCAGCACCCCCACTCCGGACACTGAAGCTTTCTTT.

This rearrangement joins TRBV6-1 to TRBJ1-1; 8 nucleotides agree with TRBD1. Germline V lookup: CDR1 MNHNS, CDR2 SASEGT. The CDR3 totals 14 residues. V lost 7 bases, J lost 6 bases, and 10 bases stayed unmatched. The CDR3 DNA reads as TGTGCCAGCATTCTTGACAGGGGATTATCTGAAGCTTTCTTT. This sequence encodes CASILDRGLSEAFF.

The table lists this clonotype with many counts. The rearrangement joins TRBV28 to TRBJ2-2; 8 bases align to TRBD2. Per germline, CDR1 MDHEN and CDR2 SYDVKM. The CDR3 sequence is 16 residues long. Unmatched junction bases numbered 8, after V lost 1 base and J lost 7 bases. CDR3 protein: CASSLSGLVLLGELFF. The CDR3 coding sequence is TGTGCCAGCAGTTTATCGGGACTAGTTTTGCTCGGGGAGCTGTTTTTT.

The V call is TRBV12-3 or TRBV12-4, the J call TRBJ2-3; no clear D. The CDR3 sequence is 13 residues long. V was shortened by 8 bases and J by 2 bases, with 11 bases between the two germline ends. The CDR3 DNA reads TGTGCCAGCGGGAATAGGGCCACAGATACGCAGTATTTT. Translated: CASGNRATDTQYF.

This clonotype was detected many times. This chain links TRBV29-1 with TRBJ2-2; D is perhaps TRBD1 or TRBD2 (5 bases each). Germline assignment: CDR1 SQVTM and CDR2 ANQGSEA. CDR3 length: 14 residues. Deletions cut 7 bases from V and 2 bases from J, with 14 bases between. The CDR3 is CSARQTTNTGELFF. For the CDR3, the DNA is TGCAGCGCAAGACAGACTACCAACACCGGGGAGCTGTTTTTT.

This clonotype was detected ten times or more. This chain uses TRBV3-1 with TRBJ1-2; D not resolved. V shed 4 bases and J shed 2 bases, with 11 bases lying between them. The CDR3 sequence is 14 residues long. Germline loops: CDR1 LGHDT, CDR2 YNNKEL (reference sequence). CDR3 protein: CASSLLSGNYGYTF. CDR3 DNA: TGTGCCAGCAGCCTCCTATCCGGGAACTATGGCTACACCTTC.

The table lists this clonotype with a few counts. A junction end diverges from the germline sequence, so it may reflect a read error. J is TRBJ1-6 and V is TRBV6-4; tentatively, D is TRBD1 (5 bases). Germline assignment: CDR1 MRHNA and CDR2 SNTAGT. The CDR3 length is 15 residues. CDR3 DNA sequence: TGTGCCAGCAGTTACTCGGGACGTACGAATTCACCCCTCCACTTT. Translating it yields CASSYSGRTNSPLHF.

This chain connects TRBV19 to TRBJ1-2; TRBD1 agrees at 8 bases. Germline V gene data show CDR1 as LNHDA and CDR2 as SQIVND (reference sequence). The CDR3 covers 16 residues. After removal of 5 bases from V and 2 bases from J, the junction contained 10 bases not matched to a gene. The CDR3 DNA sequence: TGTGCCAGTAGTCCTAAGACAGGGGAAAAGAACTATGGCTACACCTTC. This encodes CASSPKTGEKNYGYTF.